The entry that follows covers one T cell receptor (beta chain) sequence. In the authors' workflow: Quantification of nucleated cells was approximated via reference gene primer amplification. Here immunoSEQ multiplex PCR was the method, and the copy in TCRdb shows in-frame clones only, minus some. V and J calls and clone size come straight from that table; D and trimming were deduced from the DNA. The table shows roughly 100,000 clones, with roughly 90% occurring only once. The germline CDR1 and CDR2 sequences are LGHDT and YNNKEL (reference sequence). The CDR3 is made up of 12 amino acids. V lost 8 bases to trimming and J lost 3 bases, with 10 bases between them. Seattle patient enrollment occurred during active infection, with longitudinal follow-up thereafter. This specimen comes from a study of blood T cell repertoires in COVID-19.

This receptor was taken from a woman aged 50 to 65 with COVID-19, enrolled during active disease. The chain links TRBV3-1 (or the pseudogene TRBV3-2) to TRBJ1-2, with D unclear. The sequenced material came from peripheral blood. CDR3: CASQGRDYGYTF. The CDR3 DNA sequence: TGTGCCAGCCAAGGGAGAGACTATGGCTACACCTTC.